These T cell receptor beta chains were read from a single sample in a study of T cell responses to AZD1222 COVID-19 vaccine. TCRdb's table, derived via immunoSEQ multiplex PCR, lists solely in-frame clones and lacks some. The sample carries about 120,000 clones, 86% recorded once. The sequences come from peripheral blood, collected 28 days after the second AZD1222 dose. The receptors shown here come from an adult who received the AZD1222 COVID-19 vaccine. Both conserved end residues are part of each CDR3. The D gene is left open where the match is weak. Expanded clones are given a class, and other clones once, few, many or no size at all.

d_call | j_call | cdr3_length | v_call | clone_size | cdr3_nt | cdr3_aa
. | TRBJ1-1 | 15 | TRBV6-1 | . | TGTGCCAGCAGTGAAGCGCCATCTGATGGCACTGAAGCTTTCTTT | CASSEAPSDGTEAFF
. | TRBJ2-1 | 15 | TRBV9 | . | TGTGCCAGCAGCGTAGGGGGTCCCTCATACAATGAGCAGTTCTTC | CASSVGGPSYNEQFF
. | TRBJ1-5 | 16 | TRBV3-1/TRBV3-2 | . | TGTGCCAGCAGCTCCGGCGCGCGGGGGGGCAATCAGCCCCAGCATTTT | CASSSGARGGNQPQHF
TRBD2 | TRBJ2-1 | 17 | TRBV7-9 | . | TGTGCCAGCAGCTTGACTAGCGGGGATAGCTCCTACAATGAGCAGTTCTTC | CASSLTSGDSSYNEQFF
TRBD1 | TRBJ1-4 | 11 | TRBV7-9 | once | TGTGCCAGCAGCCAGACAGGGAAACTGTTTTTT | CASSQTGKLFF
. | TRBJ2-4 | 13 | TRBV5-1 | . | TGCGCCAGCAGCTTAGACTACCGGGACGGGAAGTACTTC | CASSLDYRDGKYF
. | TRBJ1-1 | 11 | TRBV20-1 | . | TGCAGTGCTGTCCCCCGCTGGGAAGCTTTCTTT | CSAVPRWEAFF
TRBD1 | TRBJ2-7 | 15 | TRBV15 | . | TGTGCCACCAGCACGGTCGGTACTACCGGGACAGACCGATCTTTC | CATSTVGTTGTDRSF
. | TRBJ1-1 | 11 | TRBV28 | . | TGTGCCAGCACGGAGTCGGGGGAAGCTTTCTTT | CASTESGEAFF
. | TRBJ1-2 | 13 | TRBV7-9 | . | TGTGCCAGCAGCTTAGGGACCGAGTATGGCTACACCTTC | CASSLGTEYGYTF
TRBD1 | TRBJ1-2 | 16 | TRBV6-5 | . | TGTGCCAGCAGTTACTCGATGGCGCAGGGACAGGATGGCTACACCTTC | CASSYSMAQGQDGYTF
TRBD1 | TRBJ1-3 | 11 | TRBV28 | . | TGTGCCAGCAGTGGACAGGGGACCATATATTTT | CASSGQGTIYF
. | TRBJ1-2 | 18 | TRBV25-1 | . | TGTGCCAGCAGTGACCTCTTAATGAAGACCCCTGAGGATTATGGCTACACCTTC | CASSDLLMKTPEDYGYTF
TRBD2 | TRBJ2-1 | 16 | TRBV10-3 | . | TGTGCCATCAGTGATACTAGCGGGAGGGCCCGGAATGAGCAGTTCTTC | CAISDTSGRARNEQFF
. | TRBJ1-2 | 15 | TRBV7-2 | . | TGTGCCAGCAGCTTAACCTACCAGAATAACTATGGCTACACCTTC | CASSLTYQNNYGYTF
. | TRBJ1-4 | 17 | TRBV18 | . | TGTGCCAGCTCACCCTGGGCTATGGAAGGGCGTAATGAAAAACTGTTTTTT | CASSPWAMEGRNEKLFF
. | TRBJ1-2 | 15 | TRBV27 | . | TGTGCCAGCAGTTTTGCGGGACGGACCTCGTTTGGCTACACCTTC | CASSFAGRTSFGYTF
. | TRBJ2-1 | 15 | TRBV28 | . | TGTGCCAGCAGTTCAGGAGGGGGCGGGTACAATGAGCAGTTCTTC | CASSSGGGGYNEQFF
TRBD2 | TRBJ2-1 | 16 | TRBV7-2 | . | TGTGCCAGCAGATGGACCGGGACTAGCGACCACAATGAGCAGTTCTTC | CASRWTGTSDHNEQFF
TRBD1 | TRBJ1-5 | 15 | TRBV19 | . | TGTGCCAGTAGTCTTGGACAGGATAGCAATCAGCCCCAGCATTTT | CASSLGQDSNQPQHF
. | TRBJ1-2 | 15 | TRBV7-2 | few | TGTGCCAGCAGCTCCCAGTTAGGGGCTAACTATGGCTACACCTTC | CASSSQLGANYGYTF
TRBD2 | TRBJ2-1 | 18 | TRBV19 | . | TGTGCCAGTTCCAGACTAGCGGGCCCTTCTTCCTCCTACAATGAGCAGTTCTTC | CASSRLAGPSSSYNEQFF
. | TRBJ2-1 | 18 | TRBV4-1 | . | TGCGCCAGCAGCCAACGATCCATGACAGCCACCTCCTACAATGAGCAGTTCTTC | CASSQRSMTATSYNEQFF
. | TRBJ2-7 | 12 | TRBV2 | . | TGTGCCAGCAGTGTTCGGGGCTACGAGCAGTACTTC | CASSVRGYEQYF
TRBD1 | TRBJ1-2 | 14 | TRBV6-2/TRBV6-3 | . | TGTGCCAGCAGCCCCGGGACAGGAATCTATGGCTACACCTTC | CASSPGTGIYGYTF
. | TRBJ1-1 | 15 | TRBV7-8 | . | TGTGCCAGCAGCTTAACCCACCACCTGAACACTGAAGCTTTCTTT | CASSLTHHLNTEAFF
. | TRBJ2-1 | 16 | TRBV18 | . | TGTGCCAGCTCACCGGTGGACCGGCAAGCTGCCAATGAGCAGTTCTTC | CASSPVDRQAANEQFF
TRBD1 | TRBJ1-1 | 14 | TRBV3-1/TRBV3-2 | . | TGTGCCAGCAGCCGAGGGACAGCGAACACTGAAGCTTTCTTT | CASSRGTANTEAFF
. | TRBJ1-1 | 16 | TRBV5-1 | few | TGCGCCAGCAGCTTGGTGGCAGGGAGGGCTAACACTGAAGCTTTCTTT | CASSLVAGRANTEAFF